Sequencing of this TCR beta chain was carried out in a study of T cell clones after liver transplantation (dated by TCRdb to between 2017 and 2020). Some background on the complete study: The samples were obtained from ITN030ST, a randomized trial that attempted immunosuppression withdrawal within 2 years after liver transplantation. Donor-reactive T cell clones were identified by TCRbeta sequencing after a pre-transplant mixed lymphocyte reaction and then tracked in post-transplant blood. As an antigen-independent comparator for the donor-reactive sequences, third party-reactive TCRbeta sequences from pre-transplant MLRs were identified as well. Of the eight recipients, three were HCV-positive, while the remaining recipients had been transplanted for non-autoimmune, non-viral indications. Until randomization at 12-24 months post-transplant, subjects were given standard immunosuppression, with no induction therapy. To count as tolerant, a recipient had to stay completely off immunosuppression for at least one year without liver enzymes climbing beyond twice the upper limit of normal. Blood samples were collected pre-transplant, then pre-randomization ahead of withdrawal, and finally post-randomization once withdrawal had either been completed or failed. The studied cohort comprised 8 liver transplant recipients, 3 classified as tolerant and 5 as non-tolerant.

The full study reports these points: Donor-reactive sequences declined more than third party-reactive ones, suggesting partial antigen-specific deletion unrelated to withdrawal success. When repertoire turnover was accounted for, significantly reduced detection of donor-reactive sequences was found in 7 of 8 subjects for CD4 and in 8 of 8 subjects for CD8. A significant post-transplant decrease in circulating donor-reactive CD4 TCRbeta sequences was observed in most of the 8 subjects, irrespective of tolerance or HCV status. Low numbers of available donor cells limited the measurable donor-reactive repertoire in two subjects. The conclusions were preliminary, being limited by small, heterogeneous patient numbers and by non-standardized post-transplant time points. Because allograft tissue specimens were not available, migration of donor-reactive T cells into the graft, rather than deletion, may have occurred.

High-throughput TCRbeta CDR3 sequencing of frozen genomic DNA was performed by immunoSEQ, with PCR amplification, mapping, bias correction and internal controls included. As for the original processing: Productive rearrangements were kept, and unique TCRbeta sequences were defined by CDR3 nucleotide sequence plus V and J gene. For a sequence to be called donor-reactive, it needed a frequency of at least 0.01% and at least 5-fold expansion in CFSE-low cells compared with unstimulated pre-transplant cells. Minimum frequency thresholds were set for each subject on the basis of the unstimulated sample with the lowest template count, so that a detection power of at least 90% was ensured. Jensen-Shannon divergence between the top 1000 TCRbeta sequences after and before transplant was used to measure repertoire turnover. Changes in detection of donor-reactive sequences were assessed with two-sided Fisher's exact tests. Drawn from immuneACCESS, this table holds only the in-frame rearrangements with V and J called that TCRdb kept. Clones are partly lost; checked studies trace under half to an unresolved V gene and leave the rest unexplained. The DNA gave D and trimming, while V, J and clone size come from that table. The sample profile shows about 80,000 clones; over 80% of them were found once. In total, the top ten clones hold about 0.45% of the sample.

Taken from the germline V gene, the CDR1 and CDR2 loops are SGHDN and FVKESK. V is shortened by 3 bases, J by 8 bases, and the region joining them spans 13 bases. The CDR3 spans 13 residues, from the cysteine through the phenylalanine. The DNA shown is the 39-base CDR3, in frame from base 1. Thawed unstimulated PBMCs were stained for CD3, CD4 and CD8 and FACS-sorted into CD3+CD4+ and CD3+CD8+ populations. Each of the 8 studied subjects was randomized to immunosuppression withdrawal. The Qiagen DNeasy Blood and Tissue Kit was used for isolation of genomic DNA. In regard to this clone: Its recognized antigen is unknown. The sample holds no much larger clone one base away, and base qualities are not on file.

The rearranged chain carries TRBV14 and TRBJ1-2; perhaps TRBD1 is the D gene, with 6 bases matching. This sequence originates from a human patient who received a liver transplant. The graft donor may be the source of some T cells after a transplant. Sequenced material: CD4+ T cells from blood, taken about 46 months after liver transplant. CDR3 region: CASSQMGAGGYTF. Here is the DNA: TGTGCCAGCAGCCAGATGGGGGCCGGCGGCTACACCTTC.